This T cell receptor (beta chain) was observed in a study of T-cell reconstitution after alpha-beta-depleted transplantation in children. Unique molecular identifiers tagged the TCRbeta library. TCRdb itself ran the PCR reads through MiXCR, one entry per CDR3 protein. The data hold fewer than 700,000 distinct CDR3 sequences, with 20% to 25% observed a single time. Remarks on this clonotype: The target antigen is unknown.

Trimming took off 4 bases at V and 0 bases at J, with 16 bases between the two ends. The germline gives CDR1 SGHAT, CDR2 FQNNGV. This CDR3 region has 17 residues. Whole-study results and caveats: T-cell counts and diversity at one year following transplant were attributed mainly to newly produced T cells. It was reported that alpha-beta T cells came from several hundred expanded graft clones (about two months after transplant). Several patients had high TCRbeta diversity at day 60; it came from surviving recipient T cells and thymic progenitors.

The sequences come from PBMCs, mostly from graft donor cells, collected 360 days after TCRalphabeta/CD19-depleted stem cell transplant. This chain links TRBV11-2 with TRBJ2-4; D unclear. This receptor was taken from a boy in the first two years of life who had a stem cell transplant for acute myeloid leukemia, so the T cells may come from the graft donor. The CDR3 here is CASSSDLESLAKNIQYF. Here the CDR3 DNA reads TGTGCCAGCAGCTCGGATCTAGAATCTCTAGCCAAAAACATTCAGTACTTC.